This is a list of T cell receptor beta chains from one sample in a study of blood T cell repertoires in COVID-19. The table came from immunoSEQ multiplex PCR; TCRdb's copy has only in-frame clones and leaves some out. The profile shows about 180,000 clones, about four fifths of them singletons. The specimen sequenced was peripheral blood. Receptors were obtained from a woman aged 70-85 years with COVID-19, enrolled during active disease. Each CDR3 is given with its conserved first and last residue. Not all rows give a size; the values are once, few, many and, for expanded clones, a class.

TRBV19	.	CASSSGGFGNTIYF
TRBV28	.	CASSLQIAGAYNEQFF
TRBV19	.	CASSTAASGFTDTQYF
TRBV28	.	CASSLGGAGGNYEQYF
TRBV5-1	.	CASSLGLVRAPTDTQYF
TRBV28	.	CASTISRDRVNYGYTF
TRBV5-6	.	CASSPTIARVITHYEQYF
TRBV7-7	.	CASSPGLDNEQFF
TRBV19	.	CASSARSEDRSGNTIYF
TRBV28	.	CASSSTGRPNEKLFF
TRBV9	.	CASSVTTGAFGELFF
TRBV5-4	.	CASSLGPQGGRSTDTQYF
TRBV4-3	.	CASSQERAGEDTQYF
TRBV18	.	CASSTDRSTGSPLHF
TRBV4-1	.	CASSPRIAGGPYNEQFF
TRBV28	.	CASSYGAGNYGYTF
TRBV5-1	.	CASSSQPRGEKLFF
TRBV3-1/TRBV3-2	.	CASSQTRGGYEQYF
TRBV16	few	CASSLQGDQPQHF
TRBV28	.	CASGQNRLPVATEAFF
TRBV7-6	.	CASSLAGTTPGELFF
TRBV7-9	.	CASSLARWETQYF
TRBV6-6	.	CASSRRQGNYNEQFF
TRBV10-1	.	CASSGFQGLNTGELFF
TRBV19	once	CASSGRSGETGELFF
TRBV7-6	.	CASSGTGTLSTDTQYF
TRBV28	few	CASSQTTGQNSPLHF
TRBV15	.	CATSREGGGTKNIQYF